The present TCR beta chain was sequenced within a study of blood T cell repertoires in COVID-19. Overall study: Samples representing acute and convalescent COVID-19 were sourced from the United States, Italy and Spain.

The germline gives CDR1 MNHEY, CDR2 SVGEGT. Unmatched junction bases numbered 11, after V lost 2 bases and J lost 5 bases. CDR3 size: 16 residues. Data came from immunoSEQ multiplex PCR; TCRdb stores just in-frame clones and leaves some out. The repertoire holds roughly 440,000 clones, around 88% seen once, with roughly 12% in the top ten. The sequence derives from a woman in her fifties or sixties with COVID-19, enrolled during active disease. The rearrangement joins TRBV6-2 or TRBV6-3 to TRBJ1-2; 7 nucleotides agree with TRBD1. Material: peripheral blood. Written as DNA, the CDR3 is TGTGCCAGCAGTTACCCCGACGGGACAGCGATATATGGCTACACCTTC. It encodes CASSYPDGTAIYGYTF.